The 4 T cell receptor beta chains below come from one sample, sequenced in a study of blood T cell repertoires in COVID-19. Produced via immunoSEQ multiplex PCR; TCRdb's table is partial and in-frame only. The profile shows 200,000 to 250,000 clones, approximately 80% of them singletons. Sequenced sample: peripheral blood. The receptors were gathered from a woman aged 45-59 years with acute or convalescent COVID-19.

This chain uses TRBV5-6 with TRBJ2-7, with 7 nucleotides matching TRBD1. V lost 6 bases and J lost 5; bases outside the gene matches: 8. The CDR3 has 13 residues. Germline CDR1 and CDR2: SGHDT and YYEEEE. CDR3 sequence: CASNPTGVDEQYF. The CDR3 DNA is TGTGCCAGCAACCCCACAGGGGTTGACGAGCAGTACTTC.

This chain joins TRBV6-5 and TRBJ1-6, with TRBD1 matching over 10 bases. Germline CDR1 MNHEY, CDR2 SVGAGI. Trimming took 6 bases from V and 9 from J; bases not matched to a gene: 5. This CDR3 region has 14 residues. The CDR3, as DNA: TGTGCCAGCAGGGGACAGGGGAAAAGTTCACCCCTCCACTTT. It specifies CASRGQGKSSPLHF.

The chain uses TRBV28 and TRBJ2-1, with 12 bases that match TRBD2. The V and J ends lost 5 bases and 7 bases, in that order; junction bases with no gene match: 6. This CDR3 has 15 residues. Germline-derived CDR1 and CDR2 are MDHEN and SYDVKM. CDR3 loop: CASSAGLAGRNEQFF. The DNA for the CDR3 is TGTGCCAGCAGTGCTGGACTAGCGGGACGGAATGAGCAGTTCTTC.

The rearrangement links TRBV28 to TRBJ2-3; D is perhaps TRBD2 (5 bases). Germline V gene data show CDR1 as MDHEN and CDR2 as SYDVKM. Deletions cut 3 bases from V and 8 bases from J, with 24 bases between. This CDR3 has 17 amino acids. The DNA of the CDR3 is TGTGCCAGCAGTTTTCCGTCCCCGCGGAAACGAGAGGGTACGCAGTATTTT. It is translated as CASSFPSPRKREGTQYF.